This T cell receptor (beta chain) was recorded in a study of blood T cell repertoires in COVID-19. Trimming cost V 2 bases and J 1 base, with 11 bases left between them. The CDR3 extends over 15 amino acids. Germline loops: CDR1 SGHTA, CDR2 FQGTGA. Assay: immunoSEQ multiplex PCR; the TCRdb copy retains only in-frame clones and omits some. The sample includes a few hundred thousand clones, about 89% of them seen just once. The receptor was derived from a man aged 40-49 years with acute or convalescent COVID-19. The sequenced sample was peripheral blood. The chain is built from TRBV7-3 and TRBJ2-5; possible D gene TRBD2, 6 bases. This CDR3 reads CASSLLGGSQETQYF. The CDR3 DNA reads as TGTGCCAGCAGCTTATTGGGGGGAAGCCAAGAGACCCAGTACTTC.